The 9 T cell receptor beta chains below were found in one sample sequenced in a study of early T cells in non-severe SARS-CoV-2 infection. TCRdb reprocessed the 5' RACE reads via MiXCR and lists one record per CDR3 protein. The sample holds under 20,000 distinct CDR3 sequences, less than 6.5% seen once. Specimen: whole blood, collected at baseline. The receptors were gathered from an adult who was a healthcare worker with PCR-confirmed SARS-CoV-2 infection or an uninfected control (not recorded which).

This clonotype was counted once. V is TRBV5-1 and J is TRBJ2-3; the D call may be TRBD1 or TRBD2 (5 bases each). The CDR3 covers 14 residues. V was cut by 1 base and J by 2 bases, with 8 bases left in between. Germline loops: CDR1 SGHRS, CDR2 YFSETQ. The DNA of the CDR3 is TGCGCCAGCAGCTTGTTCGGGGCCACAGATACGCAGTATTTT. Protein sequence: CASSLFGATDTQYF.

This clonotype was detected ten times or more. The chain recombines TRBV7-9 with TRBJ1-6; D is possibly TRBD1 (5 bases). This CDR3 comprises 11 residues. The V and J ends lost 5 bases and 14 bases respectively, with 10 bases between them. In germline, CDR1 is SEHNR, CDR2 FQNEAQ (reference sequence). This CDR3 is CASSGQGALHF. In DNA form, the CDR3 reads TGTGCCAGCAGCGGACAAGGGGCCCTCCACTTT.

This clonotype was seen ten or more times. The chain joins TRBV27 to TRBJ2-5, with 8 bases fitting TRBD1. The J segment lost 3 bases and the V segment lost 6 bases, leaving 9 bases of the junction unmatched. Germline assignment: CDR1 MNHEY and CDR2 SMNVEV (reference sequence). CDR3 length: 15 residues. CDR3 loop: CASSAAGTGKETQYF. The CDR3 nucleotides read TGTGCCAGCAGCGCAGCCGGGACAGGAAAAGAGACCCAGTACTTC.

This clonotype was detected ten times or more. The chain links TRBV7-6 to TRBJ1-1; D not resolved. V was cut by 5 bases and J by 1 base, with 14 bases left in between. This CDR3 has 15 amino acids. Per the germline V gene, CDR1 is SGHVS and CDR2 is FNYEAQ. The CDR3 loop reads CASSPRQGSNTEAFF. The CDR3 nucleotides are TGTGCCAGCAGCCCGCGACAAGGATCGAACACTGAAGCTTTCTTT.

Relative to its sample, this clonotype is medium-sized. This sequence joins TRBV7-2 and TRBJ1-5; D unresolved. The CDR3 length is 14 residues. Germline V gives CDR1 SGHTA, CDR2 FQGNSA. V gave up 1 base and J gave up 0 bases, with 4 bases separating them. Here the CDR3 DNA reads TGTGCCAGCAGCTTAGTGGCTAGCAATCAGCCCCAGCATTTT. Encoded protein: CASSLVASNQPQHF.

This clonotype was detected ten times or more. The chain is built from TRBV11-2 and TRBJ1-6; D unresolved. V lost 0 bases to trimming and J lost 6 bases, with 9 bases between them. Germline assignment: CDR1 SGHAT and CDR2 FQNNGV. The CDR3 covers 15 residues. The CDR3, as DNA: TGTGCCAGCAGCTTAGATCCGCAGGTTAATTCACCCCTCCACTTT. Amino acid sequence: CASSLDPQVNSPLHF.

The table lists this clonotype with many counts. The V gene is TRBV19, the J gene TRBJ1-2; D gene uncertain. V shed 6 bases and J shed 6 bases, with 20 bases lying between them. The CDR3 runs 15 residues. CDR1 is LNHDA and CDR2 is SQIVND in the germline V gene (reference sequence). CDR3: CASRSPGPLLNGYTF. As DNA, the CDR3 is TGTGCCAGTAGGTCCCCTGGACCTTTGTTAAATGGCTACACCTTC.

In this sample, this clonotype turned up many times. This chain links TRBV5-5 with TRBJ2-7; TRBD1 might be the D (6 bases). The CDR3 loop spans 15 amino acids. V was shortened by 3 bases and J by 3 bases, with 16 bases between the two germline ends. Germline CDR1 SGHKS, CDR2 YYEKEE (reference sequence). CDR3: CASSYAGDLFYEQYF. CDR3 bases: TGTGCCAGCAGCTACGCAGGGGATCTTTTCTACGAGCAGTACTTC.

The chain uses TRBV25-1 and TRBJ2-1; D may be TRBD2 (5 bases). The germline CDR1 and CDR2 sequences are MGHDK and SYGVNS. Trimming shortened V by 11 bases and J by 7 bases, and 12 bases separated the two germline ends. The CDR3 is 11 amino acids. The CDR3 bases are TGTGCCTCAGCACGGACTAATGAGCAGTTCTTC. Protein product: CASARTNEQFF.